This record covers a single TCR beta chain. This clonotype came up many times. Its cognate antigen has yet to be identified. No quality values exist for individual bases; no much larger clone is one base distant. CDR1 is given as LGHDT and CDR2 as YNNKEL, both from the germline V gene (reference sequence). V is trimmed back by 3 bases and J by 6 bases, and the junction contains 7 bases that no gene match accounts for. The CDR3 sequence holds 14 residues, the cysteine and phenylalanine included. CDR3 DNA is the only sequence kept; it has 42 bases, read in frame from the first base. The data originate from a study of early T cells in non-severe SARS-CoV-2 infection (dated by TCRdb to the early 2020s). The study in broad terms: Because TCR sequencing relied on bulk RNA taken from unsorted whole blood, pairing of alpha and beta chains was not possible.

The study was a case-control design nested within a healthcare worker cohort in London, UK, with weekly nasopharyngeal swab PCR tests and blood sampling. Between 23 and 31 March 2020, the week of the UK lockdown, healthcare workers were enrolled and then followed up weekly for as long as 16 weeks. Broad study findings and their caveats: VDJdb matching was skewed toward anti-spike CD8 responses, so virus-specific expansions were likely underestimated and private and CD4 specificities were missed.

Library prep was done by 5' RACE. The reads were generated on a NextSeq 500. Unique molecular identifiers were attached to individual cDNA molecules in the TCR library protocol so that sequencing error and PCR bias could be corrected. Both TCR alpha and beta chains were sequenced, and tight co-correlation was observed between alpha and beta sequence abundances in each sample. In the paper's pipeline: Decombinator V4 was used to perform V gene, J gene and CDR3 annotation of TCR sequences. Expanded TCRs were defined as changing significantly between any two time points under a Poisson model with p below 0.0001. TCR abundances were normalised to the total number of TCRs sequenced per sample and were expressed as counts per million. MAIT TCRs were defined by TRAV1-2 paired with TRAJ12, TRAJ20 or TRAJ33, and iNKT TCRs by TRAV10 paired with TRAJ18. A search of VDJdb, accessed on 1 November 2021, was run for TCRs annotated to CMV, EBV and SARS-CoV-2, with TCRs annotated for multiple antigens excluded. The raw public reads went through TCRdb reprocessing: fastp at Q25, MiXCR clone calling, in-frame beta chains kept. Each entry merges the rows of one CDR3 protein and shows their most common DNA and genes. The V and J calls here are based on TCRdb, not the publication. This sample is represented by about 110,000 distinct CDR3 sequences; roughly 12% of them were singletons. Approximately 4% of the sample belongs to the ten largest clones.

The chain couples TRBV3-1 to TRBJ2-7, with 8 bases aligning to TRBD1. This TCR was sampled from an adult who was a healthcare worker with PCR-confirmed SARS-CoV-2 infection or an uninfected control (not recorded which). Sequences were derived from whole blood, sampled at baseline. The DNA sequence is as follows: TGTGCCAGCAGCCAGCCGGGACAGGCTGGCGAGCAGTACTTC. The translation is CASSQPGQAGEQYF.